Listed here are 29 T cell receptor beta chains from one sample, sequenced in a study of OX40 agonist ivuxolimab in advanced cancers. Sequencing used immunoSEQ multiplex PCR; TCRdb keeps in-frame clones, though not all of them. The sample has about 60,000 clones, roughly 84% seen once; the top ten hold 0.6% to 0.8%. The sample here was CD4+ or CD8+ T cells sorted from blood, taken in a trial of the OX40 agonist ivuxolimab. The receptors stem from an adult with an advanced solid tumor such as melanoma, head and neck, liver or kidney cancer.

V and J are TRBV6-1 and TRBJ1-5; TRBD1 might be the D (6 bases). CDR1 MNHNS and CDR2 SASEGT come from the germline V gene. The CDR3 contains 15 residues. Trimming left V 1 base short and J 5 bases short, with 12 bases between. The CDR3 nucleotides read TGTGCCAGCAGTGAAGTTGGGACACCAGATCAGCCCCAGCATTTT. It encodes CASSEVGTPDQPQHF.

This chain joins TRBV6-4 and TRBJ2-5; D may be TRBD2 (6 bases). The CDR3 is made up of 13 amino acids. V was cut by 6 bases and J by 1 base, with 9 bases left in between. Per the germline V gene, CDR1 is MRHNA and CDR2 is SNTAGT. CDR3 nucleotides: TGTGCCAGCAGAACGGAGGGCCAAGAGACCCAGTACTTC. Amino acids: CASRTEGQETQYF.

This clone came up once. The chain employs TRBV10-3 and TRBJ1-5; the D gene is possibly TRBD1 (6 bases). The CDR3 runs 14 residues. The germline V gene encodes CDR1 ENHRY and CDR2 SYGVKD. V lost 4 bases and J 6 bases, leaving 13 bases between the germline ends. CDR3 region: CAISGGGKGQPQHF. As DNA, the CDR3 is TGTGCCATCAGTGGAGGGGGTAAGGGTCAGCCCCAGCATTTT.

The sample holds a few counts of this clone. V usage is TRBV2 and J usage is TRBJ1-1; D is uncertain. This CDR3 has 13 residues. CDR1 and CDR2 (germline): SNHLY, FYNNEI. V lost 8 bases and J lost 2, with 12 bases in between. The CDR3 sequence: CASRVEGNTEAFF. CDR3 sequence (DNA): TGTGCCAGCCGGGTCGAGGGCAACACTGAAGCTTTCTTT.

This sequence joins TRBV11-3 and TRBJ2-1, with D possibly matching TRBD2 (5 bases). In germline, CDR1 is SGHNT, CDR2 YENEEA. This CDR3 region has 14 residues. V lost 1 base to trimming and J lost 6 bases, with 10 bases between them. CDR3 sequence: CASSLGQLVNEQFF. The CDR3 nucleotides read TGTGCCAGCAGCTTAGGGCAACTAGTCAATGAGCAGTTCTTC.

This clone is medium-sized by share. V and J are TRBV7-2 and TRBJ2-5; D ambiguous. The germline CDR1 and CDR2 sequences are SGHTA and FQGNSA. Trimming stripped 2 bases from V and 4 bases from J, with 8 bases between. CDR3 length: 13 amino acids. The CDR3 region has the DNA TGTGCCAGCAGCTTAAGTTTGGGAGAGACCCAGTACTTC. Amino acids: CASSLSLGETQYF.

This clone appeared a few times. This rearrangement joins TRBV20-1 to TRBJ2-1, with D uncertain. Trimming took off 2 bases at V and 7 bases at J, with 6 bases between the two ends. This CDR3 region has 11 residues. CDR1 is DFQATT, CDR2 SNEGSKA, per germline (reference sequence). CDR3 in amino acids: CSARLYNEQFF. The CDR3 nucleotides read TGCAGTGCTAGACTCTATAATGAGCAGTTCTTC.

V usage is TRBV6-4 and J usage is TRBJ2-5; TRBD2 agrees at 10 bases. The CDR3 is 15 amino acids. Trimming took 3 bases from V and 2 from J; bases not matched to a gene: 3. Germline lookup yields CDR1 MRHNA and CDR2 SNTAGT. CDR3 loop: CASSDTAGGQETQYF. In DNA, the CDR3 is TGTGCCAGCAGTGATACAGCGGGAGGGCAAGAGACCCAGTACTTC.

The chain's CDR3 is CASSEAAGMTQYF. For the CDR3, the DNA is TGTGCCAGCAGTGAAGCGGCAGGGATGACCCAGTACTTC. The genes are TRBV6-1 and TRBJ2-5, with D possibly matching TRBD1 (5 bases). The V and J ends lost 0 bases and 7 bases respectively, with 9 bases between them. The CDR3 spans 13 residues. Looked up from germline, CDR1 is MNHNS and CDR2 is SASEGT.

The CDR3 here is CASSPSGSGGGTEAFF. The CDR3 bases are TGCGCCAGCAGCCCCTCGGGATCCGGGGGAGGAACTGAAGCTTTCTTT. The rearrangement uses TRBV5-1 and TRBJ1-1, with D possibly matching TRBD1 (5 bases). The CDR3 covers 16 residues. V gave up 4 bases and J gave up 5 bases, with 21 bases separating them. Germline CDR1 and CDR2: SGHRS and YFSETQ.

The chain recombines TRBV18 with TRBJ1-2, with 9 bases fitting TRBD1. Trimming cost V 4 bases and J 3 bases; bases outside gene matches: 0. Per the germline V gene, CDR1 is KGHSH and CDR2 is LQKENI. The CDR3 extends over 13 amino acids. CDR3 sequence reads: CASSRDRDYGYTF. CDR3 sequence (DNA): TGTGCCAGCTCACGGGACAGGGACTATGGCTACACCTTC.

This chain links TRBV6-1 with TRBJ1-5, with D perhaps matching TRBD1 (5 bases). The CDR3 sequence is 14 residues long. Per germline, CDR1 MNHNS and CDR2 SASEGT. Trimming stripped 6 bases from V and 4 bases from J, with 13 bases between. The CDR3 here is CASSWGKENQPQHF. DNA of the CDR3: TGTGCCAGCAGCTGGGGGAAAGAAAATCAGCCCCAGCATTTT.

The chain links TRBV19 to TRBJ2-2; D remains unclear. V was clipped by 5 bases and J by 3 bases, with 13 bases between them. The CDR3 is 15 residues long. Germline CDR1 reads LNHDA; CDR2 reads SQIVND (reference sequence). The CDR3 region has the DNA TGTGCCAGTAGTGAGCTCGGTCGGTACACCGGGGAGCTGTTTTTT. As protein: CASSELGRYTGELFF.

The genes are TRBV5-1 and TRBJ2-7; D is undetermined. V lost 0 bases and J lost 0, with 7 bases in between. The CDR3 totals 14 residues. CDR1 SGHRS and CDR2 YFSETQ come from the germline V gene. In DNA form, the CDR3 reads TGCGCCAGCAGCTTGGTTGGCAGCTCCTACGAGCAGTACTTC. It encodes CASSLVGSSYEQYF.

The genes are TRBV23-1 and TRBJ2-7, with D perhaps matching TRBD1 or TRBD2 (6 bases each). TRBV23-1 is recorded as an ORF, its role being uncertain. With 8 bases removed from V and 0 bases from J, the gap between germline ends came to 17 bases. The CDR3 loop spans 15 amino acids. CDR3 nucleotides: TGCGCCAGCGCCGGGGGCACAGCGTACTCCTACGAGCAGTACTTC. Protein: CASAGGTAYSYEQYF.

The chain has TRBV7-8 and TRBJ2-3, with D maybe TRBD2 (5 bases). Deletions cut 4 bases from V and 1 base from J, with 12 bases between. CDR3 length: 15 amino acids. Germline CDR1 is SGHVS and CDR2 is FQNEAQ. DNA of the CDR3: TGTGCCAGCAGCTCGAGCGGCCTCGGCACAGATACGCAGTATTTT. Protein product: CASSSSGLGTDTQYF. Supplemented by reference TRBV7-8 and TRBJ2-3, the full variable domain reads GAGVSQSPRYKVAKRGQDVALRCDPISGHVSLFWYQQALGQGPEFLTYFQNEAQLDKSGLPSDRFFAERPEGSVSTLKIQRTQQEDSAVYLCASSSSGLGTDTQYFGPGTRLTVL.

The table lists this clone with a few counts. The chain joins TRBV10-1 to TRBJ1-5, with D uncertain. Germline loops: CDR1 WNHNN, CDR2 SYGVQD (reference sequence). V was cut by 2 bases and J by 4 bases, with 6 bases left in between. The CDR3 length is 13 residues. The CDR3 region is CASSEGLNQPQHF. For the CDR3, the DNA is TGCGCCAGCAGTGAGGGCCTGAATCAGCCCCAGCATTTT.

The V call is TRBV7-6, the J call TRBJ2-7; 8 nucleotides align to TRBD1. The junction had 8 bases not matched to a gene; V was cut back by 5 bases and J by 5 bases. Germline loops: CDR1 SGHVS, CDR2 FNYEAQ. This CDR3 has 14 amino acids. This CDR3 reads CASSPDDRGNEQYF. The CDR3 region has the DNA TGTGCCAGCAGCCCAGACGACAGGGGCAACGAGCAGTACTTC.

The rearrangement uses TRBV5-1 and TRBJ2-3; D gene unclear. Trimming took off 0 bases at V and 1 base at J, with 3 bases between the two ends. There are 13 residues in the CDR3. CDR1 is SGHRS, CDR2 YFSETQ, per germline. CDR3 sequence: CASSLEGTDTQYF. The CDR3 DNA sequence: TGCGCCAGCAGCTTGGAGGGCACAGATACGCAGTATTTT.

J is TRBJ2-7 and V is TRBV6-5; TRBD1 agrees at 8 bases. The CDR3 is 15 residues long. Germline-derived CDR1 and CDR2 are MNHEY and SVGAGI. The J segment lost 2 bases and the V segment lost 6 bases, leaving 9 bases of the junction unmatched. The CDR3 region has the DNA TGTGCCAGCAGGAGGCAGGGGGCCTCTGCCTACGAGCAGTACTTC. It translates to CASRRQGASAYEQYF.

This chain connects TRBV5-4 to TRBJ2-7, with no clear D. The CDR3 is 14 amino acids. Trimming left V 2 bases short and J 0 bases short, with 9 bases between. Germline CDR1 SGHNT, CDR2 YYREEE (reference sequence). The CDR3 is CASSFGADSYEQYF. The CDR3 bases are TGTGCCAGCAGCTTCGGCGCGGACTCCTACGAGCAGTACTTC.

The rearrangement uses TRBV6-5 and TRBJ1-5; 7 bases match TRBD1. V shed 5 bases, J shed 4 bases, and the junction held 8 bases outside the gene matches. The germline V gene encodes CDR1 MNHEY and CDR2 SVGAGI. The CDR3 consists of 15 residues. CDR3 in DNA: TGTGCCAGCAGTGCGCGGACAGGCGGAAATCAGCCCCAGCATTTT. Translated: CASSARTGGNQPQHF.

In this sample, this clone turned up a few times. The V call is TRBV19, the J call TRBJ1-3, with no clear D. The ends were cut back, 5 bases at V and 1 base at J, with 9 bases in the middle. Germline V gene sequence: CDR1 LNHDA, CDR2 SQIVND (reference sequence). This CDR3 contains 14 residues. The CDR3 DNA follows: TGTGCCAGTAGTTCTGGCGGTTCTGGAAACACCATATATTTT. Its protein product is CASSSGGSGNTIYF.

V and J are TRBV5-1 and TRBJ2-2, with D possibly TRBD1 on 6 matching bases. Per the germline V gene, CDR1 is SGHRS and CDR2 is YFSETQ. Trimming took 3 bases from V and 2 from J, leaving 11 bases between them. There are 15 residues in the CDR3. In DNA, the CDR3 is TGCGCCAGCAGCTCTCTGGGACATAACACCGGGGAGCTGTTTTTT. This codes for CASSSLGHNTGELFF.

This chain links TRBV19 with TRBJ2-2; D perhaps matches TRBD2 (6 bases). The length of the CDR3 is 13 residues. V was clipped by 6 bases and J by 8 bases, with 13 bases between them. The germline CDR1 and CDR2 sequences are LNHDA and SQIVND (reference sequence). The CDR3 DNA is TGTGCCAGTAGCGCGGGGCCCAGGGGGGAGCTGTTTTTT. Translating gives CASSAGPRGELFF.

The rearrangement uses TRBV7-8 and TRBJ2-1; maybe TRBD2 (6 bases). CDR3 length: 16 residues. The ends were cut back, 5 bases at V and 10 bases at J, with 24 bases in the middle. From germline, CDR1 is SGHVS and CDR2 FQNEAQ. The CDR3, as DNA: TGTGCCAGCAGCCGGAAACGAGACTCGGGAGCGGAGGAGCAGTTCTTC. It specifies CASSRKRDSGAEEQFF.

The CDR3 DNA reads as TGTGCCAGCAGCTTGGTACCGGGAGGCGAGCAGTACTTC. Translated, it gives CASSLVPGGEQYF. This chain uses TRBV11-1 with TRBJ2-7, with 7 bases identical to TRBD2. The CDR3 loop spans 13 amino acids. The trim removed 3 bases at V and 6 bases at J, leaving 5 bases unmatched. Per the germline V gene, CDR1 is SGHAT and CDR2 is FQDESV (reference sequence).

The chain employs TRBV27 and TRBJ2-1; 9 positions agree with TRBD2. This CDR3 spans 15 amino acids. CDR1 and CDR2 from the germline V gene are MNHEY and SMNVEV (reference sequence). Trimming at V came to 10 bases and at J to 3 bases, leaving 10 bases not matched to a gene. CDR3 nucleotides: TGTGCCACCTGGGGGCGGGAGGGGGACTACAATGAGCAGTTCTTC. Translated, it gives CATWGREGDYNEQFF.

The genes are TRBV6-6 and TRBJ1-5, with D possibly being TRBD1 (5 bases). The length of the CDR3 is 12 residues. V was cut by 7 bases and J by 5 bases, with 9 bases left in between. Germline V gene lookup returns CDR1 MNHNY and CDR2 SVGAGI (reference sequence). The CDR3 DNA follows: TGTGCCAGCATGTCGGGGGATCAGCCCCAGCATTTT. Its translation is CASMSGDQPQHF.